This TCR beta chain was recorded in a study of T-cell reconstitution after alpha-beta-depleted transplantation in children. Study-level findings and limits: There were reportedly several hundred expanded graft clones from which alpha-beta T cells came about two months after transplant.

This clonotype was recorded a few times. Its antigen is not known. Germline values: CDR1 SGHVS, CDR2 FQNEAQ. The J segment lost 4 bases and the V segment lost 4 bases, leaving 7 bases of the junction unmatched. The CDR3 covers 16 residues. Unique molecular identifiers were used in preparing the TCRbeta library. TCRdb ran MiXCR on the PCR reads and lists one entry per CDR3 protein. The sample yields 300,000 or so distinct CDR3 sequences, 20% to 30% seen once. The source of this sequence is a male patient younger than 18 who had a stem cell transplant for acute lymphoblastic leukemia, so the T cells may come from the graft donor. The material was PBMCs, mostly from graft donor cells, obtained 180 days after TCRalphabeta/CD19-depleted stem cell transplant. The chain carries TRBV7-8 and TRBJ2-2; 9 bases are a match to TRBD1. The CDR3 sequence: CASSSRTGASTGELFF. The DNA of the CDR3 is TGTGCCAGCAGCTCCCGGACAGGGGCCTCCACCGGGGAGCTGTTTTTT.